A single sample is the source of the 28 T cell receptor beta chains below, sequenced in a study of T cells in Graves' hyperthyroidism and ophthalmopathy. From RNA transcripts, TCR beta CDR3 regions were amplified. An initial round of RT-PCR targeting the TCR CDR3 relied on the HTBI primer set. TCRdb analysed the multiplex PCR reads with MiXCR anew, one entry per CDR3 protein. The table records about 52,000 distinct CDR3 sequences, approximately 52% of them present only once. The sequenced sample was blood. The receptors originated from a woman aged 50 to 60 with Graves' ophthalmopathy.

V usage is TRBV28 and J usage is TRBJ1-1; D is possibly TRBD1 (6 bases). The CDR3 is 15 residues long. Between the trimmed V and J ends, which lost 1 base and 1 base, there was a span of 10 bases. Germline loops: CDR1 MDHEN, CDR2 SYDVKM. The chain's CDR3 is CASSLFEGGNTEAFF. CDR3 nucleotide sequence: TGTGCCAGCAGTTTATTTGAAGGGGGGAACACTGAAGCTTTCTTT.

This clonotype was picked up many times. V usage is TRBV6-1 and J usage is TRBJ1-1, with D tentatively TRBD1 (5 bases). V was clipped by 2 bases and J by 3 bases, with 13 bases between them. From germline, CDR1 is MNHNS and CDR2 SASEGT. CDR3 size: 15 residues. The CDR3 sequence: CASSEFDRRDTEAFF. In DNA form, the CDR3 reads TGTGCCAGCAGTGAATTTGACAGACGGGACACTGAAGCTTTCTTT.

The chain carries TRBV29-1 and TRBJ2-5; 8 bases are a match to TRBD2. Germline CDR1 reads SQVTM; CDR2 reads ANQGSEA. Trimming removed 4 bases from V and 5 bases from J; junction bases left unmatched: 12. The CDR3 consists of 15 residues. The CDR3 DNA reads as TGCAGCGTTGGATCCGGGACTAGGTCATACGAGACCCAGTACTTC. Amino acids: CSVGSGTRSYETQYF. The variable domain in full, with the rest retrieved from reference TRBV29-1 and TRBJ2-5, is SAVISQKPSRDICQRGTSLTIQCQVDSQVTMMFWYRQQPGQSLTLIATANQGSEATYESGFVIDKFPISRPNLTFSTLTVSNMSPEDSSIYLCSVGSGTRSYETQYFGPGTRLLVL.

As for this clonotype: This likely comes from a read error, as the CDR3 has no conserved phenylalanine or tryptophan at its end. V and J are TRBV20-1 and TRBJ1-5; D remains unclear. Between the trimmed V and J ends, which lost 3 bases and 4 bases, there was a span of 13 bases. The germline gives CDR1 DFQATT, CDR2 SNEGSKA (reference sequence). The CDR3 has 14 residues. In nucleotides, the CDR3 is TGCAGTGCTAGCCTGGGCCCTAGTAATCAGCCCCAGCATGTT. This codes for CSASLGPSNQPQHV.

The gene calls are TRBV11-1 and TRBJ2-2; 8 nucleotides match TRBD2. The CDR3 runs 14 residues. V shed 7 bases and J 3 bases; nucleotides not matched to a gene: 4. Germline assignment: CDR1 SGHAT and CDR2 FQDESV (reference sequence). The CDR3: CASTRAGDTGELFF. CDR3 sequence (DNA): TGTGCCAGCACACGAGCGGGAGACACCGGGGAGCTGTTTTTT.

This clonotype was found many times. The CDR3 bases are TGCAGCATGGGGGAGCGGGGGGGAGTAGAGACCCAGTACTTC. Translated, it gives CSMGERGGVETQYF. V is TRBV29-1 and J is TRBJ2-5; 10 bases match TRBD2. Losses at the gene ends were 8 bases for V and 4 bases for J; bases not matched to a gene: 10. CDR1 SQVTM and CDR2 ANQGSEA come from the germline V gene. The CDR3 spans 14 residues.

This clonotype was counted at least ten times. The chain has TRBV30 and TRBJ2-1, with D hard to call. The CDR3 contains 13 residues. The V gene lost 5 bases and the J gene lost 2 bases, with 10 bases spanning the gap. CDR1 and CDR2 (germline): GTSNPN, SVGIG (reference sequence). The CDR3 loop is CAWGPVAYNEQFF. CDR3 DNA sequence: TGTGCCTGGGGGCCAGTCGCCTACAATGAGCAGTTCTTC.

This clonotype was found a few times. The chain employs TRBV2 and TRBJ2-3, with TRBD2 identical over 9 bases. From germline, CDR1 is SNHLY and CDR2 FYNNEI. The CDR3 covers 14 residues. V trimming: 5 bases; J trimming: 8 bases; junction bases outside the gene matches: 8. The CDR3 sequence is CASSSAGGPATQYF. CDR3 nucleotides: TGTGCCAGCAGTTCAGCGGGAGGCCCTGCTACGCAGTATTTT.

This clonotype has at least ten counts. This chain links TRBV5-1 with TRBJ1-6; TRBD1 aligns across 10 bases. V lost 2 bases to trimming and J lost 14 bases; unmatched junction nucleotides: 10. The CDR3 has 15 amino acids. Germline CDR1 SGHRS, CDR2 YFSETQ. CDR3 sequence: CASSLTGTGVIALHF. Here the CDR3 DNA reads TGCGCCAGCAGCTTAACCGGGACAGGGGTCATAGCCCTCCACTTT.

In this sample, this clonotype turned up once. The rearrangement links TRBV7-6 to TRBJ1-2; D may be TRBD1 (5 bases). With 5 bases removed from V and 6 bases from J, the gap between germline ends came to 13 bases. The CDR3 consists of 13 residues. Germline loops: CDR1 SGHVS, CDR2 FNYEAQ. The CDR3 DNA reads as TGTGCCAGCAGCGGATTCCGCAGGGATGGCTACACCTTC. Residues: CASSGFRRDGYTF.

V gene TRBV19 combines with J gene TRBJ1-5, with 9 bases that match TRBD1. V was pared by 10 bases and J by 3 bases, with 7 bases of the junction left unmatched. The CDR3 is 14 amino acids. Germline CDR1 and CDR2: LNHDA and SQIVND (reference sequence). Here the CDR3 reads CATNTGGNNQPQHF. The CDR3 region has the DNA TGTGCCACAAATACAGGGGGCAACAATCAGCCCCAGCATTTT.

The chain carries TRBV5-1 and TRBJ2-7, with 10 bases fitting TRBD2. The CDR3 consists of 14 residues. Looked up from germline, CDR1 is SGHRS and CDR2 is YFSETQ. The V gene end was trimmed by 5 bases and the J gene end by 2 bases; junction bases not matched to a gene: 4. Written as DNA, the CDR3 is TGCGCCAGCAGAGCCGGGACTAGCGCCTACGAGCAGTACTTC. Translated: CASRAGTSAYEQYF.

J is TRBJ2-5 and V is TRBV14; D gene uncertain. V was clipped by 3 bases and J by 3 bases, with 14 bases between them. The CDR3 totals 15 residues. Germline CDR1 is SGHDN and CDR2 is FVKESK. CDR3: CASSHTGRKKETQYF. CDR3 coding DNA: TGTGCCAGCAGCCATACCGGACGGAAAAAAGAGACCCAGTACTTC. Full variable domain (rest looked up from reference TRBV14 and TRBJ2-5): EAGVTQFPSHSVIEKGQTVTLRCDPISGHDNLYWYRRVMGKEIKFLLHFVKESKQDESGMPNNRFLAERTGGTYSTLKVQPAELEDSGVYFCASSHTGRKKETQYFGPGTRLLVL.

This clonotype was detected many times. This rearrangement joins TRBV20-1 to TRBJ1-5, with no clear D. CDR3 length: 13 amino acids. Germline V CDR1 and CDR2: DFQATT, SNEGSKA (reference sequence). Trimming left V 3 bases short and J 5 bases short, with 11 bases between. The CDR3 sequence is CSAREVMDQPQHF. DNA for the CDR3: TGCAGTGCTAGGGAGGTGATGGATCAGCCCCAGCATTTT.

V and J are TRBV20-1 and TRBJ1-2; 7 nucleotides agree with TRBD1. V lost 6 bases and J lost 4; bases outside the gene matches: 8. Germline V gene sequence: CDR1 DFQATT, CDR2 SNEGSKA (reference sequence). The CDR3 spans 13 residues. CDR3: CSAFPGQVYGYTF. The CDR3 DNA reads TGCAGTGCCTTTCCCGGACAGGTCTATGGCTACACCTTC.

About this clonotype: The conserved closing phenylalanine or tryptophan is absent in this CDR3, likely reflecting a read error. The chain couples TRBV9 to TRBJ2-1; D tentatively reads TRBD1 or TRBD2 (5 bases each). The CDR3 is made up of 16 amino acids. The V gene's germline CDR1 is SGDLS and CDR2 YYNGEE. The CDR3 DNA follows: TGTGCCAGCAGCGTGAGGGACGTAGCCCCCGACAAGGAGCAGTTCTGC. This translates into CASSVRDVAPDKEQFC.

The J gene is TRBJ2-5, the V gene TRBV6-1; no clear D gene. The V end lost 8 bases, the J end lost 5 bases, and 12 bases lay between the germline ends. The germline CDR1 and CDR2 sequences are MNHNS and SASEGT. CDR3 size: 12 residues. CDR3 in amino acids: CASGLSGETQYF. The DNA for the CDR3 is TGTGCCAGCGGCCTCTCCGGGGAGACCCAGTACTTC.

As regards this clonotype: This may arise from a read error, as a much more abundant clone is one base away. The DNA of the CDR3 is TGTGCCAGCACCCGACAGGGTGATACTGAAGCTTTCTTT. Translating gives CASTRQGDTEAFF. V gene TRBV6-2 or TRBV6-3 combines with J gene TRBJ1-1; 7 positions agree with TRBD1. Germline CDR1 MNHEY, CDR2 SVGEGT. The CDR3 runs 13 residues. V shed 7 bases and J 5 bases; nucleotides not matched to a gene: 7.

This clonotype is medium-sized. The chain employs TRBV25-1 and TRBJ2-3; D unclear. CDR1 MGHDK and CDR2 SYGVNS come from the germline V gene. The CDR3 is made up of 13 amino acids. V lost 3 bases to trimming and J lost 1 base, with 5 bases between them. CDR3 sequence (DNA): TGTGCCAGCAGTGATCTCGGCACAGATACGCAGTATTTT. Amino acids: CASSDLGTDTQYF.

The table lists this clonotype with many counts. The V and J genes are TRBV29-1 and TRBJ2-3, with 10 positions matching TRBD1. This CDR3 spans 14 amino acids. Germline V gives CDR1 SQVTM, CDR2 ANQGSEA. Losses at the gene ends were 4 bases for V and 4 bases for J; bases not matched to a gene: 5. CDR3 bases: TGCAGCGTTGTGGGACAGGGGTGGGCAGATACGCAGTATTTT. Translated: CSVVGQGWADTQYF.

Notes on this clonotype: The conserved phenylalanine or tryptophan is not found at the CDR3 terminus, so this likely reflects a read error. The limits of the CDR3 on the DNA are not certain, so only TCRdb's listed CDR3 is given. The rearrangement links TRBV9 to TRBJ2-6; the DNA was not used to check the table's D call, TRBD2. Termini included, the CDR3 measures 11 amino acids. Germline V gives CDR1 SGDLS, CDR2 YYNGEE. CDR3: CASSVYRTSDT.

This clonotype was observed a handful of times. This chain joins TRBV18 and TRBJ2-5; either TRBD1 or TRBD2 may fit D (6 bases each). Germline CDR1 and CDR2: KGHSH and LQKENI. Trimming took off 1 base at V and 2 bases at J, with 11 bases between the two ends. CDR3 length: 15 residues. CDR3 amino acids: CASSPLGGGQETQYF. CDR3 nucleotides: TGTGCCAGCTCACCACTTGGAGGGGGGCAAGAGACCCAGTACTTC.

This clonotype was picked up many times. CDR3 nucleotides: TGCGCCAGCAGCCAGCCGGGACAATCTAGGAATGAAAAACTGTTTTTT. Encoded protein: CASSQPGQSRNEKLFF. This chain joins TRBV4-1 and TRBJ1-4, with D possibly matching TRBD1 (6 bases). Germline CDR1 reads MGHRA; CDR2 reads YSYEKL. Between the trimmed V and J ends, which lost 3 bases and 5 bases, there was a span of 16 bases. There are 16 residues in the CDR3.

There are many counts of this clonotype. Its ends do not fully match the called genes, so a read error is possible. V and J are TRBV12-3 or TRBV12-4 and TRBJ2-3; 13 positions match TRBD2. The CDR3 consists of 15 residues. Here the CDR3 DNA reads TGTGCCAGCAGTCGGACTAGCGGGAGCACAGATATGCAGTATTTT. Encoded protein: CASSRTSGSTDMQYF.

This clonotype was found many times. V is TRBV4-1 and J is TRBJ2-1; unclear D gene. Germline V gene data show CDR1 as MGHRA and CDR2 as YSYEKL. CDR3 size: 14 residues. The V gene lost 9 bases and the J gene lost 2 bases, with 14 bases spanning the gap. Written as DNA, the CDR3 is TGCGCCAGTCGCCCCGGGCCGGCCTACAATGAGCAGTTCTTC. As protein: CASRPGPAYNEQFF.

This chain uses TRBV7-9 with TRBJ2-1, with TRBD1 identical over 8 bases. The CDR3 contains 15 residues. The ends lost 5 bases at V and 7 bases at J; junction bases unmatched: 10. The germline CDR1 and CDR2 sequences are SEHNR and FQNEAQ (reference sequence). The CDR3 coding sequence is TGTGCCAGCAGCCTCCCGAGGACAGGGTGGAATGAGCAGTTCTTC. Its translation is CASSLPRTGWNEQFF.

In its sample, this clonotype was seen a few times. Germline and junction disagree at one end, which may indicate a read error. The V and J genes are TRBV6-6 and TRBJ2-7, with 14 bases that match TRBD2. The CDR3 totals 18 residues. Germline CDR1 reads MNHNY; CDR2 reads SVGAGI (reference sequence). CDR3 in DNA: TGTGCCGGCAGTTACTTAAGGACTAGCGGGAGGAGGTCCTACGAGCAGTACTTC. This translates into CAGSYLRTSGRRSYEQYF.

This clonotype was found many times. V and J are TRBV6-4 and TRBJ2-3; D is perhaps TRBD2 (6 bases). The V and J ends lost 5 bases and 2 bases respectively, with 8 bases between them. Germline assignment: CDR1 MRHNA and CDR2 SNTAGT. The CDR3 covers 13 residues. The CDR3 sequence is CASSRDFTDTQYF. The CDR3 DNA sequence: TGTGCCAGCAGTAGGGACTTCACAGATACGCAGTATTTT.